The clone carrying this T cell receptor (beta chain) was recorded many times. Its antigen is unidentified. The data were obtained in a study of OX40 agonist ivuxolimab in advanced cancers. Across the whole study: Earlier treatment with anti-PD-1, anti-PD-L1 or anti-CTLA-4 was permitted, and roughly 40% had received some. Study-level results: CD8+ T cells were the subset that, on average, had more expanded clones than CD4+. The expanded peripheral T cells' antigen specificity was not determined.

Blood got drawn at baseline, again on cycle 4 day 1, and then on cycle 7 day 1. The V gene's germline CDR1 is SGHNT and CDR2 YYREEE (reference sequence). This CDR3 region has 15 residues. With 2 bases clipped from V and 3 bases from J, the junction kept 4 bases outside the gene matches. TCRdb's table, derived via immunoSEQ multiplex PCR, lists solely in-frame clones and lacks some. The data contain tens of thousands of clones, about 78% of them seen just once; the ten biggest clones take up around 5%. The sequences come from CD4+ or CD8+ T cells sorted from blood, collected in a trial of the OX40 agonist ivuxolimab. This receptor was taken from an adult with an advanced solid tumor such as melanoma, head and neck, liver or kidney cancer. The chain combines TRBV5-4 with TRBJ1-1; 10 nucleotides line up with TRBD1. DNA for the CDR3: TGTGCCAGCAGCTTATCCGGACAGGGGGACACTGAAGCTTTCTTT. Protein: CASSLSGQGDTEAFF.